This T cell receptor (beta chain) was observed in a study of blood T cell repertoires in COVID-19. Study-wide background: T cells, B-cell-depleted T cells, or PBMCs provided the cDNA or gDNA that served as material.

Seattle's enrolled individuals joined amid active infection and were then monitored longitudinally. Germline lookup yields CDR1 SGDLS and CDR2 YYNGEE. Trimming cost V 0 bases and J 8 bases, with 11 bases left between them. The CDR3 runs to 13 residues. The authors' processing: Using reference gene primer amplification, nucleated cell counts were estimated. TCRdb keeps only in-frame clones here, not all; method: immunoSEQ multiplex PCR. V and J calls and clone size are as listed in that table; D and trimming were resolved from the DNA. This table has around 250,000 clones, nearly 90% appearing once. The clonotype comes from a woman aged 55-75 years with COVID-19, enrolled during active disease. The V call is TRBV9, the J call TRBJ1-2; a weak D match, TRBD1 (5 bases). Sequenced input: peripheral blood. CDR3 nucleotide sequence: TGTGCCAGCAGCGTAGACCAGGGTGGCGGCTACACCTTC. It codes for CASSVDQGGGYTF.